The clone carrying this TCR beta chain was counted at least ten times. Its antigen is unknown. Authors of the study amplified TCR beta CDR3 regions from RNA transcripts. TCR CDR3 regions were first amplified by RT-PCR with HTBI primers. TCRdb ran MiXCR on the multiplex PCR reads and lists one entry per CDR3 protein. The sample has 550,000 to 650,000 distinct CDR3 sequences, over 11% seen once; the top ten hold 5.8%. This sample was included in a study of T cells in Graves' hyperthyroidism and ophthalmopathy. Trimming cost V 3 bases and J 4 bases, with 12 bases left between them. CDR3 length: 13 amino acids. Germline CDR1 GTSNPN, CDR2 SVGIG (reference sequence). This blood was taken when hyperthyroidism was first diagnosed, before any ophthalmopathy symptoms existed. The study, taken as a whole, reports: Ophthalmopathy and stable hyperthyroidism were told apart by a 13 V-J model. The blood repertoire included most of the expanded thyroid clonotypes above 0.001.

The sample consisted of blood. The chain employs TRBV30 and TRBJ2-5; D not resolved. This TCR derives from a woman in her twenties or thirties with Graves' hyperthyroidism that later progressed to Graves' ophthalmopathy. The CDR3 nucleotides are TGTGCCTGGAGACCCTTTGCGATAGAGACCCAGTACTTC. It encodes CAWRPFAIETQYF.